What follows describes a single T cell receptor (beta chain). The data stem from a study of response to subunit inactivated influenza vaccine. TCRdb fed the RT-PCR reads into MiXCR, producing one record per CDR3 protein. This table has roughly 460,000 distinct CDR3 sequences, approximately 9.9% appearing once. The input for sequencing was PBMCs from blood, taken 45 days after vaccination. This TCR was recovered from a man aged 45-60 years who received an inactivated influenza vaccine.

This chain's CDR3 is CASTLGALGLAGVSSYEQYF. The CDR3 nucleotides read TGTGCCAGCACCCTAGGAGCCCTTGGACTAGCGGGAGTTAGCTCCTACGAGCAGTACTTC. This sequence joins TRBV11-2 and TRBJ2-7, with 13 bases that match TRBD2. Germline values: CDR1 SGHAT, CDR2 FQNNGV. The ends lost 7 bases at V and 0 bases at J; junction bases unmatched: 18. This CDR3 spans 20 amino acids.